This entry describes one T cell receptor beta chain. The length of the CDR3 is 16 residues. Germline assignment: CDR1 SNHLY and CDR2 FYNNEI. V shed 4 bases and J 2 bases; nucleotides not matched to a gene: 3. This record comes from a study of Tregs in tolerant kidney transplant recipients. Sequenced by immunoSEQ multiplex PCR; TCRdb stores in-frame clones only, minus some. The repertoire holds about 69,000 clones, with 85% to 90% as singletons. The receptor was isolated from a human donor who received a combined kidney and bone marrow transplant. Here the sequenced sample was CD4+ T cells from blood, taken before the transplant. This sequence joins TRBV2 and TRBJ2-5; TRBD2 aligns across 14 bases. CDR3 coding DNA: TGTGCCAGCAGTGGGGGACTAGCGGGAGCTCAAGAGACCCAGTACTTC. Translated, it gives CASSGGLAGAQETQYF.